The clone carrying this T cell receptor (beta chain) was seen a few times. MiXCR, run by TCRdb on the RT-PCR reads, gives a single entry per CDR3 protein. This table holds approximately 530,000 distinct CDR3 sequences, 7.6% found once. The record originates from a study of response to subunit inactivated influenza vaccine. Germline CDR1 MNHEY, CDR2 SMNVEV (reference sequence). The CDR3 runs 17 residues. Losses at the gene ends were 6 bases for V and 1 base for J; bases not matched to a gene: 12. This material consisted of PBMCs from blood, taken roughly 24 months after vaccination. V gene TRBV27 combines with J gene TRBJ1-1; 9 nucleotides match TRBD1. The sequence was obtained from a man between 50 and 70 years old who received an inactivated influenza vaccine. DNA for the CDR3: TGTGCCAGCAGCCACGGGACAGGGTCATTGGCGAACACTGAAGCTTTCTTT. It is translated as CASSHGTGSLANTEAFF.